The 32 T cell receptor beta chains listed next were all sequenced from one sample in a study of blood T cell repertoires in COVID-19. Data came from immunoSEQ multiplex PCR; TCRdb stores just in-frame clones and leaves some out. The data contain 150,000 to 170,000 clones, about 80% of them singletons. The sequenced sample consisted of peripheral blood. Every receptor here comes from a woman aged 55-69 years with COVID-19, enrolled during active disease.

The CDR3 loop is CASSLLIRGQGDQPQHF. The CDR3 nucleotides are TGTGCCAGCAGCTTGTTAATCCGGGGACAGGGAGATCAGCCCCAGCATTTT. V gene TRBV5-8 combines with J gene TRBJ1-5; 9 nucleotides align to TRBD1. The CDR3 sequence is 17 residues long. V lost 1 base, J lost 5 bases, and 10 bases stayed unmatched. Germline CDR1 reads SGHTS; CDR2 reads YDEGEE. Based on the CDR3 plus reference TRBV5-8 and TRBJ1-5, the full variable domain is EAGVTQSPTHLIKTRGQQATLRCSPISGHTSVYWYQQALGLGLQFLLWYDEGEERNRGNFPPRFSGRQFPNYSSELNVNALELEDSALYLCASSLLIRGQGDQPQHFGDGTRLSIL.

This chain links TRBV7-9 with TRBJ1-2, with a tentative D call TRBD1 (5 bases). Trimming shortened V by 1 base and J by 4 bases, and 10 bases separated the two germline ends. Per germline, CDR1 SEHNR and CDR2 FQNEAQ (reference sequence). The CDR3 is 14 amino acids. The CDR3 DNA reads TGTGCCAGCAGCTTAGACGGCAGGGCCTATGGCTACACCTTC. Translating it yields CASSLDGRAYGYTF.

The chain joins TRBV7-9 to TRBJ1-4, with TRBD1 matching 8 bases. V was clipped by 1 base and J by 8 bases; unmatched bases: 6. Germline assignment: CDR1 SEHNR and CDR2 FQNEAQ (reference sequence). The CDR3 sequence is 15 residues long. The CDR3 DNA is TGTGCCAGCAGCTTAGGTGCAGGGGGCGGAGAAAAACTGTTTTTT. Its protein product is CASSLGAGGGEKLFF.

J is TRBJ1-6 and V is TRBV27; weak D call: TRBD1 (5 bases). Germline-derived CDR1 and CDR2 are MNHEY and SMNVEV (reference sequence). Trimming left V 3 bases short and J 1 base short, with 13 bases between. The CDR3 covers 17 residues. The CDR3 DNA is TGTGCCAGCAGTTTTCGAGGAGGGGAGTCCTATAATTCACCCCTCCACTTT. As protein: CASSFRGGESYNSPLHF.

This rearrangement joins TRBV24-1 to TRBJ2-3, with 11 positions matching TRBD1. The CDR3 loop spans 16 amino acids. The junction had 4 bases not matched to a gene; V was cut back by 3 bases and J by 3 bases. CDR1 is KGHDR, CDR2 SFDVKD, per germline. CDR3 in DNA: TGTGCCACCAGTGATGGACAGGGGGCTGGGACAGATACGCAGTATTTT. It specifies CATSDGQGAGTDTQYF.

The CDR3 reads CASSLDTAGEYNEQFF. The CDR3 DNA reads TGTGCCAGCAGTTTAGATACAGCGGGAGAGTACAATGAGCAGTTCTTC. V usage is TRBV28 and J usage is TRBJ2-1, with TRBD2 identical over 8 bases. V dropped 2 bases and J dropped 4; count of bases not matched to a gene: 7. Germline-derived CDR1 and CDR2 are MDHEN and SYDVKM. The CDR3 sequence is 16 residues long.

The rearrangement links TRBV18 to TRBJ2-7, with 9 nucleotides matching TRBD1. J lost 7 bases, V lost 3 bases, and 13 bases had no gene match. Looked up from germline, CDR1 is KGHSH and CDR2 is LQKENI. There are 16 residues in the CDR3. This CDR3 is CASSPKYLGQGGEQYF. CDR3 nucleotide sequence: TGTGCCAGCTCACCCAAGTACCTGGGACAGGGTGGGGAGCAGTACTTC.

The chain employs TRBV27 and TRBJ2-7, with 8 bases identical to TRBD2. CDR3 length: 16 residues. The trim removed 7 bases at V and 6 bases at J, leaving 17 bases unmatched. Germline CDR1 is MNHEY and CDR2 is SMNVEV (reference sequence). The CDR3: CASTTPLLAERGEQYF. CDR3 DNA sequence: TGTGCCAGCACCACTCCCCTACTAGCGGAGAGGGGCGAGCAGTACTTC.

The DNA for the CDR3 is TGTGCCAGCAGCTCTCCGGGACAGGGCTCTAATCAGCCCCAGCATTTT. This translates into CASSSPGQGSNQPQHF. The chain recombines TRBV7-2 with TRBJ1-5, with 9 bases aligning to TRBD1. This CDR3 spans 16 amino acids. Germline trimming cut 4 bases from V and 4 bases from J; bases unmatched to any gene: 8. The germline gives CDR1 SGHTA, CDR2 FQGNSA.

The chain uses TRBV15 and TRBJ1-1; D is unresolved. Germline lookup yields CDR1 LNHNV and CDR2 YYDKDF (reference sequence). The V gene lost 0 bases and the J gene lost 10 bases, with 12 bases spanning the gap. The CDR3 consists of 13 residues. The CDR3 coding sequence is TGTGCCACCAGCAGAGATCGTGGAGGTGCAGCTTTCTTT. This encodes CATSRDRGGAAFF.

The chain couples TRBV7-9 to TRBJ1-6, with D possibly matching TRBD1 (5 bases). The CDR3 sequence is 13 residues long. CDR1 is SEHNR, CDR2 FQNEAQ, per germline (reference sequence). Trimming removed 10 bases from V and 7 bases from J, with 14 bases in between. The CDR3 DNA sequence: TGTGCCATCTCGACTGGGGGGAATTCACCCCTCCACTTT. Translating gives CAISTGGNSPLHF.

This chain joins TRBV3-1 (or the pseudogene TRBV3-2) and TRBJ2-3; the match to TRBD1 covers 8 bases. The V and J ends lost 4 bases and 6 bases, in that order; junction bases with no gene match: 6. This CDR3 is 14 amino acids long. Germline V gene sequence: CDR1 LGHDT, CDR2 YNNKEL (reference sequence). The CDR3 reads CASSRGQGRDTQYF. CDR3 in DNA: TGTGCCAGCAGCCGAGGACAGGGTCGGGATACGCAGTATTTT.

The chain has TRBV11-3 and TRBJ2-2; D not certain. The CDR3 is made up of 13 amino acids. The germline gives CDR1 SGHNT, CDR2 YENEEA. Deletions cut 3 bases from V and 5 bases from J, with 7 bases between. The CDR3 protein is CASSLVTTGELFF. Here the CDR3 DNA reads TGTGCCAGCAGCTTGGTCACAACCGGGGAGCTGTTTTTT.

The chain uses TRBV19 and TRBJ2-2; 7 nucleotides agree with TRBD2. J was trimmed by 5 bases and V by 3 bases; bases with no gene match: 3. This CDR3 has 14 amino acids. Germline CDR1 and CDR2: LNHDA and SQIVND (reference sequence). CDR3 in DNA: TGTGCCAGTAGTATCAAGCGGGAAACCGGGGAGCTGTTTTTT. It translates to CASSIKRETGELFF.

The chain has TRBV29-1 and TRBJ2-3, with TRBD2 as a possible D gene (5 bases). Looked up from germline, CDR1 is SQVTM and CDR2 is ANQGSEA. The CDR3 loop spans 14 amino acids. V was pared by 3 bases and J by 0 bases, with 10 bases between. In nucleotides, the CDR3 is TGCAGCGTTGAGTGGGGAGATAGCACAGATACGCAGTATTTT. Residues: CSVEWGDSTDTQYF.

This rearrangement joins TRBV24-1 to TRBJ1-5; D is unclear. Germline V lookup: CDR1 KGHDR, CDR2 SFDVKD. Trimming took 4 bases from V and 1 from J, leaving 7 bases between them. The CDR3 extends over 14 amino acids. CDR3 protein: CATSEPGSNQPQHF. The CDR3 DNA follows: TGTGCCACCAGTGAACCCGGGAGCAATCAGCCCCAGCATTTT.

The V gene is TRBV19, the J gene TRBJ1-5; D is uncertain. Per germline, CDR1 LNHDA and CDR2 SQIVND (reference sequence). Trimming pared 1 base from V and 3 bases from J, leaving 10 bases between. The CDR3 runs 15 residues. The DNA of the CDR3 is TGTGCCAGTAGTATAGCACCCAGGAACAATCAGCCCCAGCATTTT. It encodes CASSIAPRNNQPQHF.

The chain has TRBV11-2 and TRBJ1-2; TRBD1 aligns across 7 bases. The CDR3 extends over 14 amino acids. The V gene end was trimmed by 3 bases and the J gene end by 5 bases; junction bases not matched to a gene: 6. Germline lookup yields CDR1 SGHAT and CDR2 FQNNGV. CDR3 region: CASSFKQGSYGYTF. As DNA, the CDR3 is TGTGCCAGCAGCTTTAAACAGGGGAGTTATGGCTACACCTTC.

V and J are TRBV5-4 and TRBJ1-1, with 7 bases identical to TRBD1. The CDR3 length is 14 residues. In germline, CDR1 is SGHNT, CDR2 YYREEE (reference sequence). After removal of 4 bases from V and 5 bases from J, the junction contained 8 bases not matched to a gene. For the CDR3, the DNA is TGTGCCAGCAGCCGGACAGGTCTAAGGACTGAAGCTTTCTTT. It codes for CASSRTGLRTEAFF.

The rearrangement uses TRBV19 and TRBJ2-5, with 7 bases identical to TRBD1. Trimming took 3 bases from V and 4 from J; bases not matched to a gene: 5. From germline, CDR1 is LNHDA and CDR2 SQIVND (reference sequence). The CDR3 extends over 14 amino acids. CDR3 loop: CASSMGAGGETQYF. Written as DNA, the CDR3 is TGTGCCAGTAGTATGGGGGCAGGGGGAGAGACCCAGTACTTC.

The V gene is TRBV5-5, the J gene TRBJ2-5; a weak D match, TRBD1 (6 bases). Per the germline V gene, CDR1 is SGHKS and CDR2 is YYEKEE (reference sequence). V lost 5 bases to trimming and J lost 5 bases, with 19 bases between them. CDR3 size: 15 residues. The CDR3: CASSSTGIVGETQYF. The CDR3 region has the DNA TGTGCCAGCAGTTCCACAGGGATAGTAGGGGAGACCCAGTACTTC. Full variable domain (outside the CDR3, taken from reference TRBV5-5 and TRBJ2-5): DAGVTQSPTHLIKTRGQQVTLRCSPISGHKSVSWYQQVLGQGPQFIFQYYEKEERGRGNFPDRFSARQFPNYSSELNVNALLLGDSALYLCASSSTGIVGETQYFGPGTRLLVL.

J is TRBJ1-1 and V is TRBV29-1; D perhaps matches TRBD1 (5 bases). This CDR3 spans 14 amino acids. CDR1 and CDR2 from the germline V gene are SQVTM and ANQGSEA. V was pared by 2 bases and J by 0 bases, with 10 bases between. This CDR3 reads CSVEKGQMNTEAFF. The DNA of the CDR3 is TGCAGCGTTGAAAAGGGGCAGATGAACACTGAAGCTTTCTTT.

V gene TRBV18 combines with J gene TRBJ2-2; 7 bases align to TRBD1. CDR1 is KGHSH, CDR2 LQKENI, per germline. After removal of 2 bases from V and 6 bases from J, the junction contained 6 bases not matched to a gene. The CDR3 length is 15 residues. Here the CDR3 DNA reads TGTGCCAGCTCACCAGTTTTACAGGGGTCCGGGGAGCTGTTTTTT. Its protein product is CASSPVLQGSGELFF.

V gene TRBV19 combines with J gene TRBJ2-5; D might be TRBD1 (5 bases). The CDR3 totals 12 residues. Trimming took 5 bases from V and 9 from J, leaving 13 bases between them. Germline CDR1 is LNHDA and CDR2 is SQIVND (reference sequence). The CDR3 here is CASSGAGLAQYF. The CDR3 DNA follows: TGTGCCAGTAGTGGGGCAGGGTTGGCCCAGTACTTC.

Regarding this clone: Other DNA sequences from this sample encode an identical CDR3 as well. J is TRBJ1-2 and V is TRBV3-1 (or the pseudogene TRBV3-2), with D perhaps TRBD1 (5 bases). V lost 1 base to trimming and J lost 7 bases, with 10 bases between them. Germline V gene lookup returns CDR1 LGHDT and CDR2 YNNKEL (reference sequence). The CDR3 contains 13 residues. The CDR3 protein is CASSQGQGVGYTF. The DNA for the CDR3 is TGTGCCAGCAGCCAAGGGCAAGGGGTTGGCTACACCTTC.

CDR3 sequence: CASNNINTEAFF. DNA of the CDR3: TGTGCCAGTAACAACATTAACACTGAAGCTTTCTTT. The gene calls are TRBV19 and TRBJ1-1; no reliable D call. This CDR3 contains 12 residues. V was clipped by 7 bases and J by 2 bases, with 8 bases between them. Germline CDR1 LNHDA, CDR2 SQIVND (reference sequence).

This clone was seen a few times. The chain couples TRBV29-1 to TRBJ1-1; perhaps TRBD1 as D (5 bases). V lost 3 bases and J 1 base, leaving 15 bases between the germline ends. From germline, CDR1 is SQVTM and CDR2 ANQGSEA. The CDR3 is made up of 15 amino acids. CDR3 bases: TGCAGCGTTGAGGGGCTTGACGGACGGAACACTGAAGCTTTCTTT. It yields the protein CSVEGLDGRNTEAFF.

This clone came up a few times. The CDR3 here is CSASFSQGHNEQFF. The DNA for the CDR3 is TGCAGTGCTAGTTTTAGTCAGGGCCACAATGAGCAGTTCTTC. This chain links TRBV20-1 with TRBJ2-1; a possible D gene is TRBD1 (5 bases). V was cut by 3 bases and J by 5 bases, with 14 bases left in between. This CDR3 spans 14 amino acids. In germline, CDR1 is DFQATT, CDR2 SNEGSKA (reference sequence).

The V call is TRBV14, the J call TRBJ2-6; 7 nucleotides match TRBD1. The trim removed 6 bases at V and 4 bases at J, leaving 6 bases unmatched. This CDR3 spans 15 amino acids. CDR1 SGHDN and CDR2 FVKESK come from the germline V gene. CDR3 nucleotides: TGTGCCAGCAGTCGTACAGGGGCCGGGGCCAACGTCCTGACTTTC. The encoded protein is CASSRTGAGANVLTF.

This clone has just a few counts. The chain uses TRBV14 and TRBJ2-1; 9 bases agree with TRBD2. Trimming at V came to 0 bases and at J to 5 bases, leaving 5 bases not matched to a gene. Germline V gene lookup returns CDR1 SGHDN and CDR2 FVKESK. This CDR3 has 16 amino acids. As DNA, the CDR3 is TGTGCCAGCAGCCAAGAACCAGCGGGAGGACACAATGAGCAGTTCTTC. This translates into CASSQEPAGGHNEQFF. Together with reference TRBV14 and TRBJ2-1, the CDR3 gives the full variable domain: EAGVTQFPSHSVIEKGQTVTLRCDPISGHDNLYWYRRVMGKEIKFLLHFVKESKQDESGMPNNRFLAERTGGTYSTLKVQPAELEDSGVYFCASSQEPAGGHNEQFFGPGTRLTVL.

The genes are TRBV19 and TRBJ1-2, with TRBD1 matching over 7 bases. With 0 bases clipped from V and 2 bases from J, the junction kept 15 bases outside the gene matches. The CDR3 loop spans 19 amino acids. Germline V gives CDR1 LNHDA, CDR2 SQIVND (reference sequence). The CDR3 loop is CASSIDLSWVGQRNYGYTF. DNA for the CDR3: TGTGCCAGTAGTATAGATCTAAGCTGGGTGGGACAGAGAAACTATGGCTACACCTTC.

The CDR3 reads CASSPRTSGYNEQFF. CDR3 coding DNA: TGTGCCAGCAGCCCTCGGACTAGCGGCTACAATGAGCAGTTCTTC. V gene TRBV3-1 (or the pseudogene TRBV3-2) combines with J gene TRBJ2-1, with 10 bases that match TRBD2. In germline, CDR1 is LGHDT, CDR2 YNNKEL (reference sequence). Germline trimming cut 4 bases from V and 3 bases from J; bases unmatched to any gene: 3. The CDR3 has 15 amino acids.